The next 28 T cell receptor beta chains were all read from a single sample in a study of TIL therapy for anti-PD-1-resistant metastatic lung cancer. This was the immunoSEQ v3 assay. TCRdb's copy holds only in-frame clones and misses some; the assay was immunoSEQ multiplex PCR. The table lists more than 12,000 clones, about 82% of them singletons. Time point of the sample: pre-treatment sample, taken before nivolumab and TIL therapy. Sequencing used blood, obtained at baseline. The receptors stem from a person between 25 and 80 years old with non-small cell lung cancer.

The chain employs TRBV6-1 and TRBJ1-3; 10 nucleotides align to TRBD1. Germline V CDR1 and CDR2: MNHNS, SASEGT. The CDR3 loop spans 13 amino acids. The trim removed 2 bases at V and 10 bases at J, leaving 2 bases unmatched. CDR3 sequence (DNA): TGTGCCAGCAGTGAAAGACAGGGGGCAACCATATATTTT. Amino acid sequence: CASSERQGATIYF.

The chain links TRBV29-1 to TRBJ2-2; possible D gene TRBD1, 5 bases. V lost 1 base to trimming and J lost 8 bases, with 14 bases between them. CDR1 is SQVTM and CDR2 is ANQGSEA in the germline V gene. The CDR3 runs to 14 residues. In DNA, the CDR3 is TGCAGCGTTGAAGGCGCGTCAAGGACAGGGGAGCTGTTTTTT. It is translated as CSVEGASRTGELFF.

This clone occurred a few times. V gene TRBV19 combines with J gene TRBJ1-1; D unclear. The CDR3 spans 13 residues. Trimming shortened V by 1 base and J by 1 base, and 4 bases separated the two germline ends. Germline V gives CDR1 LNHDA, CDR2 SQIVND (reference sequence). The CDR3 reads CASSIARNTEAFF. CDR3 DNA: TGTGCCAGTAGTATAGCCAGGAACACTGAAGCTTTCTTT.

V and J are TRBV5-4 and TRBJ1-1; 9 nucleotides match TRBD1. V lost 3 bases to trimming and J lost 6 bases; unmatched junction nucleotides: 6. The CDR3 sequence is 14 residues long. Germline CDR1 is SGHNT and CDR2 is YYREEE (reference sequence). The CDR3 sequence: CASSWGQGGAEAFF. CDR3 coding DNA: TGTGCCAGCAGCTGGGGACAGGGAGGCGCTGAAGCTTTCTTT.

This sequence joins TRBV28 and TRBJ2-1; 8 bases agree with TRBD2. The V gene's germline CDR1 is MDHEN and CDR2 SYDVKM. CDR3 size: 21 residues. With 7 bases clipped from V and 4 bases from J, the junction kept 27 bases outside the gene matches. CDR3 residues: CASMSRVGGTSTYHKYNEQFF. Here the CDR3 DNA reads TGTGCCAGCATGTCCAGGGTTGGTGGGACTAGTACGTACCACAAGTACAATGAGCAGTTCTTC.

The V and J genes are TRBV4-3 and TRBJ2-5, with D perhaps assigned TRBD1 or TRBD2 (5 bases each). Trimming took 4 bases from V and 5 from J, leaving 11 bases between them. The CDR3 consists of 13 residues. CDR1 is LGHNA and CDR2 is YSLEER in the germline V gene. The CDR3: CASSLRRDETQYF. The DNA for the CDR3 is TGCGCCAGCAGCCTTCGTCGGGACGAGACCCAGTACTTC.

The V gene is TRBV19, the J gene TRBJ2-2; D uncertain. Germline V gives CDR1 LNHDA, CDR2 SQIVND (reference sequence). The CDR3 extends over 15 amino acids. Deletions cut 3 bases from V and 4 bases from J, with 12 bases between. CDR3 sequence (DNA): TGTGCCAGTAGTATTAAAACCGCGAGCACCGGGGAGCTGTTTTTT. It codes for CASSIKTASTGELFF.

Only one count was recorded for this clone. The chain employs TRBV7-2 and TRBJ2-6, with D unresolved. This CDR3 is built from 15 residues. Between the trimmed V and J ends, which lost 4 bases and 0 bases, there was a span of 7 bases. Germline V CDR1 and CDR2: SGHTA, FQGNSA. The CDR3 nucleotides are TGTGCCAGCAGCTGGTCCAGCTCTGGGGCCAACGTCCTGACTTTC. This codes for CASSWSSSGANVLTF.

J is TRBJ1-4 and V is TRBV5-4; 10 bases line up with TRBD1. Unmatched junction bases numbered 14, after V lost 4 bases and J lost 8 bases. The CDR3 length is 17 residues. From germline, CDR1 is SGHNT and CDR2 YYREEE (reference sequence). This CDR3 is CASSPGTGAGESEKLFF. In DNA form, the CDR3 reads TGTGCCAGCAGCCCCGGGACAGGGGCAGGGGAGAGCGAAAAACTGTTTTTT.

This rearrangement joins TRBV28 to TRBJ2-1; the D gene could be TRBD1 or TRBD2 (5 bases each). Germline V gives CDR1 MDHEN, CDR2 SYDVKM. This CDR3 is built from 20 residues. Deletions cut 6 bases from V and 0 bases from J, with 27 bases between. The CDR3, as DNA: TGTGCCAGCAGCTTAACCGGGATCCCCCCGGGGCACAGCTCCTACAATGAGCAGTTCTTC. Translating it yields CASSLTGIPPGHSSYNEQFF. The entire variable domain, with the rest obtained from reference TRBV28 and TRBJ2-1, is as follows: DVKVTQSSRYLVKRTGEKVFLECVQDMDHENMFWYRQDPGLGLRLIYFSYDVKMKEKGDIPEGYSVSREKKERFSLILESASTNQTSMYLCASSLTGIPPGHSSYNEQFFGPGTRLTVL.

The genes are TRBV2 and TRBJ1-6; 9 positions match TRBD1. CDR1 and CDR2 from the germline V gene are SNHLY and FYNNEI. Germline trimming cut 6 bases from V and 7 bases from J; bases unmatched to any gene: 7. The CDR3 is made up of 15 amino acids. The chain's CDR3 is CASRGGTGGNSPLHF. CDR3 sequence (DNA): TGTGCCAGCAGAGGGGGTACAGGGGGCAATTCACCCCTCCACTTT.

The chain employs TRBV4-3 and TRBJ1-3; 7 nucleotides match TRBD1. The CDR3 is made up of 15 amino acids. V lost 5 bases, J lost 2 bases, and 6 bases stayed unmatched. Germline V gives CDR1 LGHNA, CDR2 YSLEER. The CDR3 DNA reads TGCGCCAGCAGCTCCTGGGACAGTCCTGGAAACACCATATATTTT. Amino acids: CASSSWDSPGNTIYF.

V is TRBV29-1 and J is TRBJ1-6; 8 bases line up with TRBD1. From germline, CDR1 is SQVTM and CDR2 ANQGSEA. After removal of 6 bases from V and 7 bases from J, the junction contained 14 bases not matched to a gene. CDR3 length: 16 residues. The CDR3 region is CSVQLGAGGFNSPLHF. In nucleotides, the CDR3 is TGCAGCGTCCAATTAGGGGCAGGGGGCTTCAATTCACCCCTCCACTTT. Supplemented by reference TRBV29-1 and TRBJ1-6, the full variable domain reads SAVISQKPSRDICQRGTSLTIQCQVDSQVTMMFWYRQQPGQSLTLIATANQGSEATYESGFVIDKFPISRPNLTFSTLTVSNMSPEDSSIYLCSVQLGAGGFNSPLHFGNGTRLTVT.

The chain joins TRBV9 to TRBJ2-2; TRBD2 aligns across 10 bases. V was clipped by 1 base and J by 4 bases; unmatched bases: 1. Germline CDR1 is SGDLS and CDR2 is YYNGEE. CDR3 length equals 15 residues. CDR3 sequence reads: CASSVRLAGTGELFF. As DNA, the CDR3 is TGTGCCAGCAGCGTAAGACTAGCGGGCACCGGGGAGCTGTTTTTT.

The chain carries TRBV25-1 and TRBJ1-2; no clear D. The CDR3 is 13 amino acids. Germline V gives CDR1 MGHDK, CDR2 SYGVNS. V lost 5 bases and J 3 bases, leaving 10 bases between the germline ends. The CDR3 DNA follows: TGTGCCAGCAGTCAGGCCACGGACTATGGCTACACCTTC. Translating gives CASSQATDYGYTF.

This chain uses TRBV2 with TRBJ1-1; no firm D call. V lost 4 bases to trimming and J lost 4 bases, with 13 bases between them. The CDR3 sequence is 14 residues long. CDR1 SNHLY and CDR2 FYNNEI come from the germline V gene. The CDR3 coding sequence is TGTGCCAGCAGTGTCCCACGGGGAAGCACTGAAGCTTTCTTT. This codes for CASSVPRGSTEAFF.

The chain employs TRBV9 and TRBJ2-5; D is unresolved. The V gene lost 0 bases and the J gene lost 2 bases, with 11 bases spanning the gap. Germline V lookup: CDR1 SGDLS, CDR2 YYNGEE. The CDR3 is 15 amino acids. The CDR3 is CASSVGGSTQETQYF. The CDR3 DNA follows: TGTGCCAGCAGCGTAGGTGGTAGCACACAAGAGACCCAGTACTTC. Full variable domain (missing parts from reference TRBV9 and TRBJ2-5): DSGVTQTPKHLITATGQRVTLRCSPRSGDLSVYWYQQSLDQGLQFLIQYYNGEERAKGNILERFSAQQFPDLHSELNLSSLELGDSALYFCASSVGGSTQETQYFGPGTRLLVL.

The chain employs TRBV6-5 and TRBJ2-7, with TRBD2 matching over 8 bases. Looked up from germline, CDR1 is MNHEY and CDR2 is SVGAGI. Trimming removed 10 bases from V and 3 bases from J; junction bases left unmatched: 14. The CDR3 length is 15 residues. The CDR3 is CATDARGLGLYEQYV. As DNA, the CDR3 is TGTGCCACAGACGCACGGGGACTAGGTCTCTACGAGCAGTACGTC.

The V and J genes are TRBV28 and TRBJ2-7; 9 nucleotides line up with TRBD1. The CDR3 is made up of 15 amino acids. V shed 8 bases, J shed 5 bases, and the junction held 13 bases outside the gene matches. Germline lookup yields CDR1 MDHEN and CDR2 SYDVKM. In DNA form, the CDR3 reads TGTGCCAGCTCGATTAGGGGGACAGGGAACCACGAGCAGTACTTC. Its translation is CASSIRGTGNHEQYF.

The DNA of the CDR3 is TGTGCCAGCAGTTATAGCGGGTTGAACACCGGGGAGCTGTTTTTT. Translation: CASSYSGLNTGELFF. The V gene is TRBV6-6, the J gene TRBJ2-2; TRBD2 matches at 7 bases. Germline V CDR1 and CDR2: MNHNY, SVGAGI (reference sequence). Trimming at V came to 3 bases and at J to 1 base, leaving 2 bases not matched to a gene. This CDR3 has 15 amino acids.

The chain links TRBV6-6 to TRBJ2-7; D gene uncertain. This CDR3 is built from 12 residues. Germline values: CDR1 MNHNY, CDR2 SVGAGI (reference sequence). With 5 bases removed from V and 4 bases from J, the gap between germline ends came to 9 bases. The CDR3 region has the DNA TGTGCCAGCAGTACCCGTAGGTACGAGCAGTACTTC. Translated: CASSTRRYEQYF.

The chain is built from TRBV5-1 and TRBJ2-7; D possibly corresponds to TRBD1 (6 bases). V lost 0 bases, J lost 6 bases, and 16 bases lay in between. This CDR3 comprises 15 residues. Germline lookup yields CDR1 SGHRS and CDR2 YFSETQ. The CDR3 is CASSLVATGSSEQYF. CDR3 nucleotide sequence: TGCGCCAGCAGCTTGGTCGCGACAGGCTCAAGCGAGCAGTACTTC.

The chain joins TRBV11-2 to TRBJ2-5; D unclear. Germline V gene data show CDR1 as SGHAT and CDR2 as FQNNGV. The ends were cut back, 5 bases at V and 0 bases at J, with 7 bases in the middle. This CDR3 region has 13 residues. The CDR3 here is CASSVRYQETQYF. The CDR3 DNA reads as TGTGCCAGCAGCGTAAGGTACCAAGAGACCCAGTACTTC.

In nucleotides, the CDR3 is TGTGCCAGCAGCTTAGGGGGAGCACATGAGCAGTTCTTC. It is translated as CASSLGGAHEQFF. V and J are TRBV7-3 and TRBJ2-1; either TRBD1 or TRBD2 may fit D (5 bases each). V shed 2 bases and J shed 8 bases, with 10 bases lying between them. This CDR3 region has 13 residues. Germline CDR1 reads SGHTA; CDR2 reads FQGTGA.

CDR3 region: CASSATGQGAANYGYTF. CDR3 nucleotide sequence: TGTGCCAGCAGCGCAACTGGACAGGGGGCCGCTAACTATGGCTACACCTTC. The chain combines TRBV9 with TRBJ1-2; 11 bases are shared with TRBD1. The CDR3 sequence is 17 residues long. The junction had 7 bases not matched to a gene; V was cut back by 3 bases and J by 0 bases. Germline CDR1 is SGDLS and CDR2 is YYNGEE.

The chain couples TRBV5-8 to TRBJ1-5; maybe TRBD1 (6 bases). The CDR3 sequence is 14 residues long. The V gene lost 1 base and the J gene lost 5 bases, with 10 bases spanning the gap. The germline V gene has CDR1 SGHTS and CDR2 YDEGEE. The CDR3 loop reads CASSLRGAHQPQHF. The CDR3 DNA reads TGTGCCAGCAGCTTGAGGGGGGCCCATCAGCCCCAGCATTTT.

The chain carries TRBV28 and TRBJ2-5; no firm D call. The J call may be wrong; the DNA end is better matched by TRBJ2-7. From germline, CDR1 is MDHEN and CDR2 SYDVKM. This CDR3 contains 14 residues. CDR3 protein: CASSLGGSSYEQYF. In DNA form, the CDR3 reads TGTGCCAGCAGTTTAGGCGGCAGCTCCTACGAGCAGTACTTC.

V gene TRBV7-2 combines with J gene TRBJ1-4; TRBD1 matches 9 bases. After removal of 8 bases from V and 8 bases from J, the junction contained 9 bases not matched to a gene. The CDR3 totals 14 residues. Germline V CDR1 and CDR2: SGHTA, FQGNSA. The CDR3 region is CASGRTGGAEKLFF. The CDR3 DNA reads as TGTGCCAGCGGCCGAACAGGGGGCGCAGAAAAACTGTTTTTT.